This is a list of T cell receptor beta chains from one sample in a study of blood T cell repertoires in COVID-19. Repertoires were generated with immunoSEQ multiplex PCR, while TCRdb's copy carries only in-frame clones and drops some. Among over 55,000 clones, around 82% were seen once, and the ten largest hold 5.3%. Source material: peripheral blood. All receptors derive from a man over 45 with active COVID-19. Each CDR3 is given with its conserved first and last residue. The D gene is left open where the match is weak. Clone size, where shown, is once, few, many, or a class for clones that have expanded.

V gene,D gene,clone size,J gene,CDR3 DNA,CDR3 protein
TRBV27,NA,NA,TRBJ2-6,TGTGCCAGCAGTCCTAATGAATGGAGTTACTCTGGGGCCAACGTCCTGACTTTC,CASSPNEWSYSGANVLTF
TRBV3-1/TRBV3-2,NA,once,TRBJ2-7,TGTGCCAGCAGCCAAGTTGGCGGCGCACTCGTACTCTTCTTC,CASSQVGGALVLFF
TRBV6-2/TRBV6-3,NA,once,TRBJ1-5,TGTGCCAGCAGTTTTCAGGGACACAGCAATCAGCCCCAGCATTTT,CASSFQGHSNQPQHF
TRBV18,NA,NA,TRBJ2-3,TGTGCCAGCTCACCAGCGGACAGCCCCAGTACGCAGTATTTT,CASSPADSPSTQYF
TRBV6-6,NA,NA,TRBJ1-1,TGTGCCAGCAGTTATCAGGGGCGAAACACTGAAGCTTTCTTT,CASSYQGRNTEAFF
TRBV6-5,TRBD2,NA,TRBJ2-1,TGTGCCACCCGACTAGCGGGAGGGCCCGGGAATGAGCAGTTCTTC,CATRLAGGPGNEQFF
TRBV7-9,TRBD2,NA,TRBJ2-3,TGTGCCAGCAGCTTAGCATGGGCGGGAGATTCTTCAGATACGCAGTATTTT,CASSLAWAGDSSDTQYF
TRBV21-1,NA,NA,TRBJ2-1,TGTGCCAGCAGCACCGATCGGCAGGGGGGCAATGAGCAGTTCTTC,CASSTDRQGGNEQFF
TRBV5-4,NA,NA,TRBJ2-5,TGTGCCAGCAGCTTGGATGGGGAGGAGACCCAGTACTTC,CASSLDGEETQYF
TRBV6-2/TRBV6-3,NA,NA,TRBJ2-7,TGTGCCAGCAGCAACAATTACGAGCAGTACTTC,CASSNNYEQYF